Sequencing of this TCR beta chain was carried out in a study of OX40 agonist ivuxolimab in advanced cancers. For the study at large: The patients received ivuxolimab by intravenous route every 2 weeks at 0.01 to 10 mg/kg. Study-wide findings and caveats: Expanded clones were, on average, more numerous among CD8+ T cells than CD4+.

Some clones are missing from TCRdb's copy, which holds only in-frame ones; the method was immunoSEQ multiplex PCR. This sample has 70,000 to 85,000 clones, with roughly 87% found just once. This clone was observed a few times. Its specificity is unknown. Trimming pared 2 bases from V and 5 bases from J, leaving 3 bases between. In germline, CDR1 is DFQATT, CDR2 SNEGSKA (reference sequence). This CDR3 comprises 10 residues. The sample consisted of CD4+ or CD8+ T cells sorted from blood, taken in a trial of the OX40 agonist ivuxolimab. The sequence was collected from an adult with an advanced solid tumor such as melanoma, head and neck, liver or kidney cancer. This chain joins TRBV20-1 and TRBJ2-5; D is unclear. The CDR3 spells CSARWETQYF. In DNA form, the CDR3 reads TGCAGTGCTAGATGGGAGACCCAGTACTTC.